The rows below give T cell receptor beta chains drawn from one sample of a study of Ad26.COV2.S vaccination and SARS-CoV-2 variants. Data came from immunoSEQ multiplex PCR; TCRdb stores just in-frame clones and leaves some out. The sample has fewer than 900,000 clones; about 89% are singletons. Sequenced material: peripheral blood, taken in a trial of Ad26.COV2.S vaccine versus placebo. The receptors originated from a person between 18 and 65 years old who received the Ad26.COV2.S COVID-19 vaccine or a placebo. CDR3s include the opening cysteine and the closing phenylalanine or tryptophan. A D gene is named only where the DNA matches it firmly. A clone size is listed for some rows: how often the clone was seen (once, few, many), or a class if it is expanded.

d_call j_call clone_size v_call cdr3_nt cdr3_aa
TRBD2 TRBJ2-7 few TRBV3-1/TRBV3-2 TGTGCCAGCAGCCAACGCGGACTAGGAGAGCGAAACGAGCAGTACTTC CASSQRGLGERNEQYF
. TRBJ1-1 . TRBV18 TGTGCCAGCTCAACAACCCTAGGATCAAGGAACACTGAAGCTTTCTTT CASSTTLGSRNTEAFF
. TRBJ2-7 . TRBV12-3/TRBV12-4 TGTGCCAGCAGCCAAACAGGGAGGTACGAGCAGTACTTC CASSQTGRYEQYF
. TRBJ1-3 . TRBV30 TGTGCCTGGAGTGTACCCGCCTGGGGACCCTCCGGAAACACCATATATTTT CAWSVPAWGPSGNTIYF
TRBD1 TRBJ1-5 . TRBV20-1 TGCAGTGCTAGTGCCCCCGGACAGGGCAGCAATCAGCCCCAGCATTTT CSASAPGQGSNQPQHF
. TRBJ2-7 . TRBV5-1 TGCGCCAGCTCCCCAGGGTTGGCCTACGAGCAGTACTTC CASSPGLAYEQYF
TRBD1 TRBJ1-6 once TRBV5-1 TGCGCCAGCAGCCGGGACAGGGAGGATTCACCCCTCCACTTT CASSRDREDSPLHF
. TRBJ2-7 many TRBV4-3 TGCGCCAGCAGCCAGACGTATGGGCCCTACGAGCAGTACTTC CASSQTYGPYEQYF
TRBD2 TRBJ2-3 . TRBV11-2 TGTGCCAGCAGCTTAGGTGCTAGCGGGGGGGCCGCGCAGTATTTT CASSLGASGGAAQYF
. TRBJ2-1 . TRBV20-1 TGCAGTGGGCTTGGCAATGAGCAGTTCTTC CSGLGNEQFF
. TRBJ2-1 . TRBV6-5 TGTGCCAGCATTGGGATGGGCAGACAGTTCTTC CASIGMGRQFF
. TRBJ2-7 . TRBV7-6 TGTGCCAGCAGCAGTTCCAGGGTTGGCGAGCAGTACTTC CASSSSRVGEQYF
. TRBJ2-7 . TRBV4-2 TGTGCCAGCAGCCAAGGGGCAGGGGCCTACGAGCAGTACTTC CASSQGAGAYEQYF
. TRBJ1-2 . TRBV19 TGTGCCAGTAGTTCGGGACTGTCCTATGGCTACACCTTC CASSSGLSYGYTF
TRBD1 TRBJ2-5 . TRBV5-4 TGTGCCAGCAGCTCATGGACAGGGAGTTTAGAGACCCAGTACTTC CASSSWTGSLETQYF
. TRBJ2-5 . TRBV24-1 TGTGCCACCCCCCGGGAGACCCAGTACTTC CATPRETQYF
. TRBJ2-4 . TRBV3-1/TRBV3-2 TGTGCCAGCAGCCCGGGGACGTACACTGGGACCAAAAACATTCAGTACTTC CASSPGTYTGTKNIQYF
TRBD1 TRBJ1-2 . TRBV4-3 TGCGCCAGCAGCCAAGAAGCAGGGGGCCTCGACTATGGCTACACCTTC CASSQEAGGLDYGYTF
TRBD2 TRBJ2-7 . TRBV10-3 TGTGCCATCAGTGAGGGACTAGAGGGGCGCGAGCAGTACTTC CAISEGLEGREQYF
TRBD2 TRBJ2-1 . TRBV3-1/TRBV3-2 TGTGCCAGCAGCCAAGATTGGGCTAGCGGAAACGTTGAGCAGTTCTTC CASSQDWASGNVEQFF